This is a list of T cell receptor beta chains from one sample in a study of graft-versus-host responses after intestinal transplantation. What these receptors recognize is not known. Assay used: immunoSEQ multiplex PCR; TCRdb lists only in-frame clones, some missing. The table lists some 88,000 clones, about 92% of them singletons. Sequencing used unstimulated CD8+ T cells sorted from spleen or lymph node cells, obtained before intestinal transplant. All receptors come from a human donor who received an intestinal transplant. Both conserved end residues are part of each CDR3. Fields, in order: V gene, J gene, CDR3 protein.

V gene: TRBV10-2; J gene: TRBJ1-2; CDR3 protein: CASSDLGEDGYTF
V gene: TRBV6-5; J gene: TRBJ2-3; CDR3 protein: CASSYTSGGTDTQYF
V gene: TRBV29-1; J gene: TRBJ2-3; CDR3 protein: CSVEFVTSGSTDTQYF
V gene: TRBV11-3; J gene: TRBJ2-2; CDR3 protein: CASSSGRVLGGPANTGELFF
V gene: TRBV11-2; J gene: TRBJ2-5; CDR3 protein: CASSFWTSGGDQYF
V gene: TRBV7-2; J gene: TRBJ1-2; CDR3 protein: CASSSPGDYGYTF
V gene: TRBV9; J gene: TRBJ2-7; CDR3 protein: CAVRTGIYEQYF
V gene: TRBV30; J gene: TRBJ1-1; CDR3 protein: CAWRRQGAPEAFF
V gene: TRBV19; J gene: TRBJ1-3; CDR3 protein: CASITPGDSGNTIYF
V gene: TRBV6-4; J gene: TRBJ1-2; CDR3 protein: CASSDEGRGGRGGYTF
V gene: TRBV7-2; J gene: TRBJ2-3; CDR3 protein: CASSSRTGGPDTQYF
V gene: TRBV7-8; J gene: TRBJ2-7; CDR3 protein: CASSSRTGTFYEQYF
V gene: TRBV6-4; J gene: TRBJ1-2; CDR3 protein: CASMKTGANGYTF
V gene: TRBV10-3; J gene: TRBJ2-2; CDR3 protein: CAITGTGELFF
V gene: TRBV7-9; J gene: TRBJ2-1; CDR3 protein: CASRYSGADEQFF
V gene: TRBV7-6; J gene: TRBJ1-1; CDR3 protein: CASSEQNTEAFF
V gene: TRBV27; J gene: TRBJ2-2; CDR3 protein: CASSFLAGTGAGELFF
V gene: TRBV19; J gene: TRBJ1-5; CDR3 protein: CASSGDTGENSNQPQHF
V gene: TRBV4-3; J gene: TRBJ1-5; CDR3 protein: CASSQDLPGSYQPQHF
V gene: TRBV19; J gene: TRBJ1-1; CDR3 protein: CASSSPGQGRAFF
V gene: TRBV27; J gene: TRBJ1-1; CDR3 protein: CASSLRSGLISNTEAFF
V gene: TRBV7-2; J gene: TRBJ2-1; CDR3 protein: CASSWTRSSHNEQFF
V gene: TRBV7-9; J gene: TRBJ1-2; CDR3 protein: CASSSLESPNYGYTF
V gene: TRBV4-1; J gene: TRBJ1-6; CDR3 protein: CASSQEADRSSPLHF
V gene: TRBV7-6; J gene: TRBJ2-1; CDR3 protein: CASSSKGGVYNEQFF
V gene: TRBV9; J gene: TRBJ2-1; CDR3 protein: CASSVGGTGNDEQFF
V gene: TRBV27; J gene: TRBJ2-5; CDR3 protein: CASSWGGQETQYF
V gene: TRBV30; J gene: TRBJ2-3; CDR3 protein: CAWDRGYTDTQYF
V gene: TRBV4-3; J gene: TRBJ2-7; CDR3 protein: CASSQDRGPSYEQYF
V gene: TRBV11-2; J gene: TRBJ2-1; CDR3 protein: CASSLVPEPLTGNEQFF
V gene: TRBV30; J gene: TRBJ2-1; CDR3 protein: CAWSVGSGGPNREFF
V gene: TRBV6-6; J gene: TRBJ1-2; CDR3 protein: CASSYLDRIRDGYTF
V gene: TRBV4-3; J gene: TRBJ2-1; CDR3 protein: CASSQGPRGPAGGNEQFF
V gene: TRBV11-2; J gene: TRBJ2-1; CDR3 protein: CASSSGTSGGNEQFF
V gene: TRBV6-5; J gene: TRBJ2-1; CDR3 protein: CASSPGDSYNEQFF
V gene: TRBV5-1; J gene: TRBJ2-7; CDR3 protein: CASSSETGPTYEQYF
V gene: TRBV19; J gene: TRBJ2-1; CDR3 protein: CASLSGGARNEQFF